The rows below give T cell receptor beta chains drawn from one sample of a study of yellow fever vaccine responses in identical twins. TCRdb re-called the RT-PCR reads through MiXCR, storing one row per CDR3 protein. The sample records around 20,000 distinct CDR3 sequences, around 70% being singletons. Here the sequenced sample was T cells from blood (PBMCs), unsorted or a sorted subset (not recorded which), taken before or after yellow fever vaccination (not recorded which). The receptors were sampled from a young woman who received the yellow fever vaccine. The CDR3 runs from the conserved cysteine through the conserved F or W. Fields, in order: CDR3 DNA, CDR3 protein, V gene, clone size, D gene, J gene, CDR3 length. A D gene is named only where the DNA matches it firmly. Expanded clones get a size class; other rows say once, few or many, or leave the size out.

TGTGCGACTTCCTCCAGGAGCTACAATAGCAATCAGCCCCAGCATTTT CATSSRSYNSNQPQHF TRBV13 few . TRBJ1-5 16
TGTGCCAGCAGCGTTGAGGGGACGTCCTACAATGAGCAGTTCTTC CASSVEGTSYNEQFF TRBV9 once . TRBJ2-1 15
TGTGCCACCATGGGGGCAGCGGATACGCAGTATTTT CATMGAADTQYF TRBV24-1 . . TRBJ2-3 12
TGCGCCAGCAGCCAAGTCGGCAGGGGGCTTTATGGCTACACCTTC CASSQVGRGLYGYTF TRBV4-1 . TRBD1 TRBJ1-2 15
TGCAGCGTTGGGGCTAGCGGGGGACAAGAGACCCAGTACTTC CSVGASGGQETQYF TRBV29-1 . TRBD2 TRBJ2-5 14
TGTGCCAGCAGCTTAGTGGACAGAATCTTCACTGAAGCTTTCTTT CASSLVDRIFTEAFF TRBV5-6 once . TRBJ1-1 15
TGCAGTGCTAGTAGGGCTAGCGGGGGGCCCGTGGGGACGACCCAGTACTTC CSASRASGGPVGTTQYF TRBV20-1 . TRBD2 TRBJ2-5 17
TGCAGCTTTAAAAAAGGGACCAATGCCGAAGCTTTCTTT CSFKKGTNAEAFF TRBV29-1 . . TRBJ1-1 13
TGTGCCAGCAGCTTAGCCCCAGGGTTCCAAGAGACCCAGTACTTC CASSLAPGFQETQYF TRBV11-3 few . TRBJ2-5 15
TGTGCCAGCAGTCAACAGTACGAGCAGTACTTC CASSQQYEQYF TRBV2 . . TRBJ2-7 11
TGTGCCAGCAGCGTGAACCCGGACAGGATCCTATATGGCTACACCTTC CASSVNPDRILYGYTF TRBV3-1 . TRBD1 TRBJ1-2 16
TGTGCCAGCTCACCCCCATCCACAGATACGCAGTATTTT CASSPPSTDTQYF TRBV18 . . TRBJ2-3 13
TGCAGCGTTTCGTGGACAGGGGGAAATGAGCAGTTCTTC CSVSWTGGNEQFF TRBV29-1 . TRBD1 TRBJ2-1 13
TGTGCCAGCTCACCACAGTATGGGACGGATTATGGCTACACCTTC CASSPQYGTDYGYTF TRBV18 . . TRBJ1-2 15
TGTGCCAGCAGCTTGGTATGGGACAGGATGGCCTACGAGCAGTACTTC CASSLVWDRMAYEQYF TRBV5-5 . TRBD1 TRBJ2-7 16
TGTGCCAGCAGCTTAGGACAGGGGGCGGGTAACACTGAAGCTTTCTTT CASSLGQGAGNTEAFF TRBV7-6 . TRBD1 TRBJ1-1 16
TGTGCCAGCAGTTCACTTAGCGGGGGGGATTACAATGAGCAGTTCTTC CASSSLSGGDYNEQFF TRBV27 . TRBD2 TRBJ2-1 16
TGTGCCAGCAGGGGTAACCGACCAGATACGCAGTATTTT CASRGNRPDTQYF TRBV14 . . TRBJ2-3 13
TGTGCCAGCAGCTTACGTCTAGCGGAGCCCTACGAGCAGTACTTC CASSLRLAEPYEQYF TRBV11-1 few TRBD2 TRBJ2-7 15
TGTGCCAGCAGACGGGACAGGGTCAACGAGCAGTACTTC CASRRDRVNEQYF TRBV12-3/TRBV12-4 . TRBD1 TRBJ2-7 13
TGTGCCAGCAGAGTGAATGCCCTACGGGACCAGCCCCAGCATTTT CASRVNALRDQPQHF TRBV2 . . TRBJ1-5 15
TGTGCCAGCAGCCGCGGGCGAGCGGACCAAGAGACCCAGTACTTC CASSRGRADQETQYF TRBV11-2 . . TRBJ2-5 15
TGTGCCACCTCTAACGGCTTTTCTCAGCCCCAGCATTTT CATSNGFSQPQHF TRBV24-1 . . TRBJ1-5 13
TGTGCCAGTAGTCTAACAGGGACTAGGGAGCAGTTCTTC CASSLTGTREQFF TRBV19 . TRBD2 TRBJ2-1 13
TGTGCCAGCAGCATGGCCGGGACAAAGGTAAACAATGAGCAGTTCTTC CASSMAGTKVNNEQFF TRBV7-6 . . TRBJ2-1 16
TGTGCCAGCAGCTTAGGGTCTAGCGGGACCACAGATACGCAGTATTTT CASSLGSSGTTDTQYF TRBV7-6 . TRBD2 TRBJ2-3 16
TGTGCCATCATGAGGACTAGCGGACCCTACAATGAGCAGTTCTTC CAIMRTSGPYNEQFF TRBV10-3 . TRBD2 TRBJ2-1 15
TGCAGTGCGCGATGGAACAGGGACTACGAGCAGTACTTC CSARWNRDYEQYF TRBV20-1 . . TRBJ2-7 13
TGTGCCAGCAGCCCGTTCTCACAGGGCGTTAGCACAGATACGCAGTATTTT CASSPFSQGVSTDTQYF TRBV7-9 few . TRBJ2-3 17
TGCAGCGCCTCCCTGGAGACCCAGTACTTC CSASLETQYF TRBV29-1 . . TRBJ2-5 10
TGTGCCAGCAGTTACCGACCGGACGGATCCTACGAGCAGTACTTC CASSYRPDGSYEQYF TRBV6-5 few . TRBJ2-7 15
TGTGCCAGCTCCCCCGGACAGGGAAACTACAATGAGCAGTTCTTC CASSPGQGNYNEQFF TRBV18 . TRBD1 TRBJ2-1 15
TGTGCCAGCAGCTTGGGGGCAACCAACTCTGGAAACACCATATATTTT CASSLGATNSGNTIYF TRBV5-4 few . TRBJ1-3 16
TGTGCCAGCAGTCACAGGGGACAGAGAGCCAAAAACATTCAGTACTTC CASSHRGQRAKNIQYF TRBV6-4 . TRBD1 TRBJ2-4 16
TGTGCCATCAGTGAGTCGCGGGGGGTTCGGAGCAATCAGCCCCAGCATTTT CAISESRGVRSNQPQHF TRBV10-3 . . TRBJ1-5 17
TGTGCCAGCAGTGTAGCGGGAGTCGGCATTCAGTACTTC CASSVAGVGIQYF TRBV2 . TRBD2 TRBJ2-4 13
TGTGCCAGCAGTCCGGGACTCCCCATTGAGTGGCAGTACTTC CASSPGLPIEWQYF TRBV12-3/TRBV12-4 . . TRBJ2-7 14
TGCGCCAGCAGCTTGAGTACCATGAACACTGAAGCTTTCTTT CASSLSTMNTEAFF TRBV5-1 . . TRBJ1-1 14
TGTGCCAGCAGTGACAGCCAAAACACTGAAGCTTTCTTT CASSDSQNTEAFF TRBV2 few . TRBJ1-1 13
TGTGCCAGCAGCCGGACTAGCGGATACACAGATACGCAGTATTTT CASSRTSGYTDTQYF TRBV11-3 . TRBD2 TRBJ2-3 15
TGTGCCAGCAGTTACCCGGGACTAGCGGGAGGACAGCGGGAGCAGTACTTC CASSYPGLAGGQREQYF TRBV6-2/TRBV6-3 few TRBD2 TRBJ2-7 17
TGTGCCAGCAGCTTAGATCTAAGCTCTGGAAACACCATATATTTT CASSLDLSSGNTIYF TRBV7-9 few . TRBJ1-3 15
TGTGCCAGCAAAGTTCAACAGGGGTTTCGGACTGAAGCTTTCTTT CASKVQQGFRTEAFF TRBV2 . TRBD1 TRBJ1-1 15